The rows below give T cell receptor beta chains drawn from one sample of a study of T cell changes during pregnancy in multiple sclerosis. Profiled with immunoSEQ multiplex PCR; TCRdb holds only in-frame clones, not every one. Of approximately 90,000 clones in the sample, roughly 94% are singletons; the top ten hold around 0.86%. Sequencing used peripheral blood, obtained in the third trimester of pregnancy. The receptors stem from a female donor with multiple sclerosis, enrolled in a pregnancy study. The CDR3 runs from the conserved cysteine through the conserved F or W. A D gene is named only where the DNA matches it firmly. A row's size may be missing; if present it is once, few, many or a size class.

d_call	clone_size	v_call	j_call	cdr3_aa	cdr3_nt
TRBD1	NA	TRBV27	TRBJ1-1	CASSFDRGRGTEAFF	TGTGCCAGCAGTTTCGACAGGGGGAGAGGCACTGAAGCTTTCTTT
NA	NA	TRBV5-1	TRBJ2-3	CASSPRADTQYF	TGCGCCAGCAGCCCCCGAGCAGATACGCAGTATTTT
TRBD1	NA	TRBV19	TRBJ1-2	CASTPRDSYGYTF	TGTGCCAGCACCCCCCGGGACAGCTATGGCTACACCTTC
NA	NA	TRBV6-1	TRBJ1-3	CASSPTGLSGNTIYF	TGTGCCAGCAGCCCAACAGGGCTCTCTGGAAACACCATATATTTT
TRBD2	NA	TRBV30	TRBJ2-1	CAWRGLAGSSYNEQFF	TGTGCCTGGAGGGGGCTAGCGGGATCCTCCTACAATGAGCAGTTCTTC
TRBD2	NA	TRBV11-2	TRBJ2-1	CASSLETSTQSNEQFF	TGTGCCAGCAGCTTAGAGACTAGCACCCAGTCCAATGAGCAGTTCTTC
NA	NA	TRBV27	TRBJ2-1	CASSLSPSDYLYNEQFF	TGTGCCAGCAGTTTATCGCCAAGCGATTACCTCTACAATGAGCAGTTCTTC
NA	NA	TRBV27	TRBJ2-3	CASSLSLAPDTQYF	TGTGCCAGCAGTTTATCACTAGCCCCAGATACGCAGTATTTT
TRBD2	NA	TRBV29-1	TRBJ2-1	CSVGVAGDYNEQFF	TGCAGCGTTGGGGTAGCGGGAGACTATAATGAGCAGTTCTTC
TRBD2	NA	TRBV7-3	TRBJ2-2	CASSTRTSGFLRSTGELFF	TGTGCCAGCAGCACGAGGACTAGCGGATTTTTGAGGAGCACCGGGGAGCTGTTTTTT
NA	once	TRBV28	TRBJ2-1	CASSLGGRNEQFF	TGTGCCAGCAGTTTAGGAGGGAGAAATGAGCAGTTCTTC
NA	NA	TRBV7-9	TRBJ1-1	CASSLDGGGRRAFF	TGTGCCAGCAGCTTAGATGGGGGGGGGAGAAGGGCTTTCTTT
TRBD1	NA	TRBV5-1	TRBJ1-1	CASSRQGGRDEAFF	TGCGCCAGCAGTCGTCAGGGGGGCCGAGATGAAGCTTTCTTT
TRBD2	NA	TRBV7-9	TRBJ2-1	CASSALGTSGRREQFF	TGTGCCAGCAGCGCATTAGGGACTAGCGGGAGAAGGGAGCAGTTCTTC
NA	NA	TRBV30	TRBJ1-1	CASHEYGGGNTEAFF	TGTGCCTCGCATGAATATGGGGGGGGTAACACTGAAGCTTTCTTT
NA	NA	TRBV2	TRBJ2-7	CASSGLGSSYEQYF	TGTGCCAGCAGTGGACTGGGGAGCTCCTACGAGCAGTACTTC
NA	NA	TRBV13	TRBJ2-7	CASSLVAYEQYF	TGTGCCAGCAGCTTAGTAGCCTACGAGCAGTACTTC
TRBD1	NA	TRBV27	TRBJ2-7	CATTGGDRGVYEQYF	TGTGCCACCACCGGTGGGGACAGGGGAGTGTACGAGCAGTACTTC
NA	NA	TRBV5-1	TRBJ1-1	CASRYWGLGGTEAFF	TGCGCCAGCCGTTATTGGGGATTGGGGGGCACTGAAGCTTTCTTT
NA	NA	TRBV6-4	TRBJ1-2	CASRRRDGGYTF	TGTGCCAGCAGGAGACGGGATGGCGGCTACACCTTC
NA	NA	TRBV27	TRBJ2-1	CASSLYSSYNEQFF	TGTGCCAGCAGTTTATATTCCAGCTACAATGAGCAGTTCTTC
NA	NA	TRBV28	TRBJ1-4	CASSLAVDEKLFF	TGTGCCAGCAGTTTGGCCGTTGATGAAAAACTGTTTTTT
TRBD2	NA	TRBV5-1	TRBJ2-5	CASSLMSGRAQETQYF	TGCGCCAGCAGCTTGATGAGCGGGAGGGCCCAAGAGACCCAGTACTTC
NA	NA	TRBV5-1	TRBJ1-1	CASSLGLGGLNTEAFF	TGCGCCAGCAGCTTGGGTTTGGGGGGGCTGAACACTGAAGCTTTCTTT
TRBD1	NA	TRBV6-1	TRBJ1-4	CASSESRGRNEKLFF	TGTGCCAGCAGTGAATCCAGGGGGAGGAATGAAAAACTGTTTTTT
NA	NA	TRBV18	TRBJ2-7	CASSPGGGGTYEQYF	TGTGCCAGCTCACCTGGCGGGGGCGGAACCTACGAGCAGTACTTC
TRBD1	NA	TRBV9	TRBJ2-2	CASSDNRGSAANTGELFF	TGTGCCAGCAGCGATAACAGGGGTAGTGCAGCCAACACCGGGGAGCTGTTTTTT
NA	NA	TRBV9	TRBJ1-1	CASSVLGDTEAFF	TGTGCCAGCAGCGTCCTCGGGGACACTGAAGCTTTCTTT
NA	NA	TRBV28	TRBJ2-2	CASSLLGTTNTGELFF	TGTGCCAGCAGTTTATTGGGGACAACGAACACCGGGGAGCTGTTTTTT
NA	NA	TRBV7-2	TRBJ1-3	CASLQGLSGNTIYF	TGTGCCAGCCTCCAGGGTCTCTCTGGAAACACCATATATTTT
TRBD1	NA	TRBV19	TRBJ2-7	CASSPGTGPSYEQYF	TGTGCCAGTAGTCCCGGGACAGGGCCGTCCTACGAGCAGTACTTC
TRBD1	NA	TRBV5-1	TRBJ2-1	CASSWGQSYNEQFF	TGCGCCAGCAGCTGGGGACAGAGCTACAATGAGCAGTTCTTC
NA	NA	TRBV6-5	TRBJ1-1	CASSRAPDTEAFF	TGTGCCAGCAGTCGCGCCCCGGACACTGAAGCTTTCTTT
TRBD2	NA	TRBV11-3	TRBJ2-7	CASSPSSGSLEQYF	TGTGCCAGCAGCCCTAGTAGCGGGAGCTTAGAGCAGTACTTC
NA	NA	TRBV14	TRBJ1-1	CASSQDTGTFF	TGTGCCAGCAGCCAAGATACGGGAACTTTCTTT
TRBD1	NA	TRBV27	TRBJ1-1	CASRNRGRTWNTEAFF	TGTGCCAGCAGGAACAGGGGGCGAACTTGGAACACTGAAGCTTTCTTT
NA	NA	TRBV7-2	TRBJ2-5	CASSLALTSGETQYF	TGTGCCAGCAGCTTAGCCCTGACTAGTGGGGAGACCCAGTACTTC
NA	NA	TRBV21-1	TRBJ2-5	CASSAGQPQQETQYF	TGTGCCAGCAGCGCGGGACAGCCCCAGCAAGAGACCCAGTACTTC
TRBD2	NA	TRBV5-1	TRBJ2-5	CASSDLAGAIETQYF	TGCGCCAGCAGCGACCTAGCGGGAGCGATAGAGACCCAGTACTTC
NA	NA	TRBV5-1	TRBJ2-3	CASSSTTGLSSTDTQYF	TGCGCCAGCAGCTCTACGACAGGTCTGAGTAGCACAGATACGCAGTATTTT
TRBD1	NA	TRBV2	TRBJ1-1	CASSLRQGLSVTEAFF	TGTGCCAGCAGCCTCAGACAGGGCTTGAGTGTCACTGAAGCTTTCTTT
NA	NA	TRBV7-2	TRBJ2-4	CASSLGVAGENIQYF	TGTGCCAGCAGCTTAGGGGTTGCAGGGGAAAACATTCAGTACTTC
NA	NA	TRBV13	TRBJ1-3	CASSLGMDSSGNTIYF	TGTGCCAGCAGCCTAGGAATGGACAGCTCTGGAAACACCATATATTTT
TRBD2	NA	TRBV7-2	TRBJ2-5	CASSLVGTSPQETQYF	TGTGCCAGCAGCTTAGTAGGGACTAGCCCCCAAGAGACCCAGTACTTC
TRBD1	NA	TRBV29-1	TRBJ1-1	CSAKQGDTEAFF	TGCAGCGCAAAACAGGGGGATACTGAAGCTTTCTTT
TRBD1	NA	TRBV27	TRBJ2-3	CASSSLQTGGYTDTQYF	TGTGCCAGCAGTTCACTCCAGACAGGGGGGTACACAGATACGCAGTATTTT
NA	NA	TRBV6-5	TRBJ2-5	CASSYSSGVRLETQYF	TGTGCCAGCAGTTACTCGTCAGGGGTTAGGTTAGAGACCCAGTACTTC
TRBD1	NA	TRBV6-5	TRBJ2-7	CATKGTGPDEQYF	TGTGCCACCAAGGGGACAGGGCCGGACGAGCAGTACTTC
TRBD2	NA	TRBV6-5	TRBJ2-7	CASSKGLGLYEQYF	TGTGCCAGCAGCAAGGGACTAGGGCTCTACGAGCAGTACTTC
NA	once	TRBV28	TRBJ2-3	CASDSEQAPDFGTQYF	TGTGCCAGCGATAGCGAGCAGGCCCCCGACTTTGGTACGCAGTATTTT
NA	NA	TRBV7-2	TRBJ1-1	CASSLEQGGINTEAFF	TGTGCCAGCAGCTTAGAACAGGGTGGCATCAACACTGAAGCTTTCTTT
NA	NA	TRBV11-2	TRBJ1-5	CASSLVYNQPQHF	TGTGCCAGCAGCTTAGTCTACAATCAGCCCCAGCATTTT
NA	NA	TRBV6-1	TRBJ1-2	CASSERSPNYGYTF	TGTGCCAGCAGTGAACGGTCTCCTAACTATGGCTACACCTTC
NA	NA	TRBV14	TRBJ2-1	CASSRTFASYNEQFF	TGTGCCAGCAGCCGGACATTCGCATCCTACAATGAGCAGTTCTTC